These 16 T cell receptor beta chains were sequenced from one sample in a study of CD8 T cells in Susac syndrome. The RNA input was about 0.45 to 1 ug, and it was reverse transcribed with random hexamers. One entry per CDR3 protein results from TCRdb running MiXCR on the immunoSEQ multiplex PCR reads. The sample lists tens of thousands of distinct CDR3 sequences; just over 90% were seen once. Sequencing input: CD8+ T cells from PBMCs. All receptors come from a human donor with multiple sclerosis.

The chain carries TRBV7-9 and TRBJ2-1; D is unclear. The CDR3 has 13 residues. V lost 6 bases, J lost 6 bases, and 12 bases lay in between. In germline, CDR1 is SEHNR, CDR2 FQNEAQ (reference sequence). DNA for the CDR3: TGTGCCAGCAGTCCGGACGGGCTCAATGAGCAGTTCTTC. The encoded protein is CASSPDGLNEQFF.

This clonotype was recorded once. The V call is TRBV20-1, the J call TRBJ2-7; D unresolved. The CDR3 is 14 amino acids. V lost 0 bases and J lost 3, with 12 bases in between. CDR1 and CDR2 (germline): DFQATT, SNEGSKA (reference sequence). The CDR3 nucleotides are TGCAGTGCTAGAGATAGCCTCAGCGACTACGAGCAGTACTTC. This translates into CSARDSLSDYEQYF.

The CDR3 nucleotides read TGTGCCTGGGGGAGACTAGTCGGGAGTTTCTACAATGAGCAGTTCTTC. It translates to CAWGRLVGSFYNEQFF. The gene calls are TRBV30 and TRBJ2-1; tentative D call: TRBD2 (6 bases). This CDR3 is built from 16 residues. The V and J ends lost 5 bases and 3 bases respectively, with 20 bases between them. The germline V gene encodes CDR1 GTSNPN and CDR2 SVGIG (reference sequence).

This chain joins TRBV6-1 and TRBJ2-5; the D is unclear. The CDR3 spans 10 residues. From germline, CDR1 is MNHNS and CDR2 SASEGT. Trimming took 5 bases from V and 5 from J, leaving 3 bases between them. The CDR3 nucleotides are TGTGCCAGCAGTCTGGAGACCCAGTACTTC. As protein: CASSLETQYF.

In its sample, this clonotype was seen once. This CDR3 is CSARGRNSGNTIYF. The CDR3 coding sequence is TGCAGTGCACGGGGTAGAAACTCTGGAAACACCATATATTTT. The chain employs TRBV20-1 and TRBJ1-3; D is undetermined. Trimming shortened V by 6 bases and J by 0 bases, and 12 bases separated the two germline ends. Germline values: CDR1 DFQATT, CDR2 SNEGSKA (reference sequence). The CDR3 contains 14 residues.

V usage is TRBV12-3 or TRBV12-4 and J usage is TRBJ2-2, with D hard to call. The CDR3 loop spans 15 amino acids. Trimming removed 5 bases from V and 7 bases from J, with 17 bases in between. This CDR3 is CASSRLVGSGGELFF. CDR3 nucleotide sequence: TGTGCCAGCAGTCGACTTGTAGGGTCAGGCGGGGAGCTGTTTTTT.

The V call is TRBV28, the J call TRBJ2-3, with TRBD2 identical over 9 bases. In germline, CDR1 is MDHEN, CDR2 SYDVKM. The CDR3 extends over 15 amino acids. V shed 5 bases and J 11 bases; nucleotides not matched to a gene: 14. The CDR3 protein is CASSPGTSSSTEQYF. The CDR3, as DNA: TGTGCCAGCAGTCCGGGGACTAGCTCATCGACGGAGCAGTATTTT.

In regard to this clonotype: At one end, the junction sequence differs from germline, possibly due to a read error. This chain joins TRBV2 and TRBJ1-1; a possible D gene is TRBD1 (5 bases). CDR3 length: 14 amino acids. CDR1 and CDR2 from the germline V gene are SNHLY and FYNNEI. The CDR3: CAGSLGRMNTEAFF. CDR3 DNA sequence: TGTGCCGGCAGTTTGGGACGGATGAACACTGAAGCTTTCTTT.

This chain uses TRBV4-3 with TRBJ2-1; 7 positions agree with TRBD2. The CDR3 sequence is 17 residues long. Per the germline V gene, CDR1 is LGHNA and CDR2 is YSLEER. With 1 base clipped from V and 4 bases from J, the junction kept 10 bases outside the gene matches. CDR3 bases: TGCGCCAGCAGCCAAGTTACCGGGGGGAATCCTTACAATGAGCAGTTCTTC. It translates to CASSQVTGGNPYNEQFF.

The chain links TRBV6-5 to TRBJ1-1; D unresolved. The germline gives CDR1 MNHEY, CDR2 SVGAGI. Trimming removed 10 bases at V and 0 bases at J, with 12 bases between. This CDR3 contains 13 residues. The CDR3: CATTQILNTEAFF. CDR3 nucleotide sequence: TGTGCCACTACCCAGATTTTGAACACTGAAGCTTTCTTT.

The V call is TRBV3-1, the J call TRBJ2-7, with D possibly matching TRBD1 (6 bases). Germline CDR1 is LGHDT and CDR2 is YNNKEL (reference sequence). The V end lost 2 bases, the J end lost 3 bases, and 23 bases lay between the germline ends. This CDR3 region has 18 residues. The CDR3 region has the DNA TGTGCCAGCAGCCAATCGTATGAGTTTAGGGGGAAAGTCTACGAGCAGTACTTC. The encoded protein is CASSQSYEFRGKVYEQYF.

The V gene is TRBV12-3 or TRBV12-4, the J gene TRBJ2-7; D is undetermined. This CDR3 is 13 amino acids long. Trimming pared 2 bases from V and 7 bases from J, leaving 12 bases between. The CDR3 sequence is CASSLQPVGEQYF. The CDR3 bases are TGTGCCAGCAGTTTACAGCCCGTGGGAGAGCAGTACTTC.

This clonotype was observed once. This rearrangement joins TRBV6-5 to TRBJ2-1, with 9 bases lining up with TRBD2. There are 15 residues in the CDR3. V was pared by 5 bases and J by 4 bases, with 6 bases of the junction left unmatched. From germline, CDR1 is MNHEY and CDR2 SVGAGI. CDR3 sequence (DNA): TGTGCCAGCAGTGCCGCGGGGGGGAGGTACAATGAGCAGTTCTTC. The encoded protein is CASSAAGGRYNEQFF.

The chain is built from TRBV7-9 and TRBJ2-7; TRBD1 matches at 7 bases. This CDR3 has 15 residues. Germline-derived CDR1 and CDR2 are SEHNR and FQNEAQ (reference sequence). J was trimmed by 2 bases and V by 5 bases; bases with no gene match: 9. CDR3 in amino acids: CASSHRGQSTYEQYF. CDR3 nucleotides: TGTGCCAGCAGCCACCGGGGACAGAGCACCTACGAGCAGTACTTC. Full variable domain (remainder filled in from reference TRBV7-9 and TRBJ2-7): DTGVSQNPRHKITKRGQNVTFRCDPISEHNRLYWYRQTLGQGPEFLTYFQNEAQLEKSRLLSDRFSAERPKGSFSTLEIQRTEQGDSAMYLCASSHRGQSTYEQYFGPGTRLTVT.

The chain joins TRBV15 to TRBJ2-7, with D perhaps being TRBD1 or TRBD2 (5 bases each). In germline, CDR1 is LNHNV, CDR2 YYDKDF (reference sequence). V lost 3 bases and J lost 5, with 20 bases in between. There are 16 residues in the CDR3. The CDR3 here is CATSRGDPGPTDEQYF. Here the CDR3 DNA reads TGTGCCACCAGCAGGGGAGACCCGGGACCGACAGACGAGCAGTACTTC.

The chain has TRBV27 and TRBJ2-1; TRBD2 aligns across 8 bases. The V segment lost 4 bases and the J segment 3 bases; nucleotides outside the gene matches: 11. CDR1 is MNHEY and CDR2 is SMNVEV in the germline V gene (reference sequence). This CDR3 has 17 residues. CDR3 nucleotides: TGTGCCAGCAGTTATTCAATGGGCGGGGGGATCTACAATGAGCAGTTCTTC. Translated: CASSYSMGGGIYNEQFF.